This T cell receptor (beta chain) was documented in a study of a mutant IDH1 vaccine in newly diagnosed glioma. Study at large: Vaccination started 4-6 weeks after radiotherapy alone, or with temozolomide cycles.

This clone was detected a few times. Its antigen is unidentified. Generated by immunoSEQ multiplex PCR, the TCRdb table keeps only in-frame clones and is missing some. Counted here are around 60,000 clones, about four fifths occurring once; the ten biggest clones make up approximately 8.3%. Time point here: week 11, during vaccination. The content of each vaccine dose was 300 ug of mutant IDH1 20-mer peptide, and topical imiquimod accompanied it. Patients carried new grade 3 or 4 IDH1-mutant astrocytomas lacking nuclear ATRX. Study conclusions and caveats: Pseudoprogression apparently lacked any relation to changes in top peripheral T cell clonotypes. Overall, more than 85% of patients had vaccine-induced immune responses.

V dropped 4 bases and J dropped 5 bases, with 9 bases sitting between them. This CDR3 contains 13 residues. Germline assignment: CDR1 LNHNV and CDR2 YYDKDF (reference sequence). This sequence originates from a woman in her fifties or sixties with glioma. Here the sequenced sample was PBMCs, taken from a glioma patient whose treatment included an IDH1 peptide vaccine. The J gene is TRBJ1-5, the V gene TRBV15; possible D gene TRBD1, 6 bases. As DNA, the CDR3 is TGTGCCACCAGCACTTACAGGGATCAGCCCCAGCATTTT. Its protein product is CATSTYRDQPQHF.